This TCR beta chain was profiled in a study of blood T cell repertoires in COVID-19 (dated by TCRdb to the early 2020s). Context from the whole study: The collaborator samples originated in the United States, Italy and Spain and spanned the acute and convalescent phases of COVID-19. The material from the prospective study consisted of cDNA or gDNA derived from T cells, B-cell-depleted T cells, or PBMCs. The repertoires were released in a freely available public database meant as a resource for research on the immune response to SARS-CoV-2. A de-identified subject ID, COVID-19 status, age in years and sex were almost always included in the sample metadata. Samples came from the ongoing ImmuneRACE study (first 160 participants) plus 1,254 subjects from 6 global collaborators. Where available, HLA class I and class II types were obtained from metadata supplied by the sample provider rather than from assay-based typing. Subjects who had been exposed to COVID-19, were actively infected with it, or had recovered from it provided the deeply sampled blood TCRbeta repertoires that made up the dataset. Study-wide conclusions, independent of this receptor: The quantity of clinical and demographic metadata differed by source and by participant and was supplied without curation.

The collaborating institutions used their own protocols to collect whole blood in K2EDTA tubes. For TCRbeta analysis, collaborators shipped samples in one of three forms: frozen whole blood, isolated PBMCs, or DNA extracted from either of those sample types. As to this clone: Its cognate antigen has yet to be identified. No qualities accompany the bases; no much larger clone lies one base away.

TCRbeta CDR3 regions were amplified from genomic DNA using the immunoSEQ Assay, a bias-controlled multiplex PCR. The source study handled its data this way. Within the assay, amplification of reference gene primers was used to estimate how many nucleated cells each sample contained. Sequence reads were collapsed and filtered to measure the absolute abundance of every unique TCRbeta CDR3 rearrangement. For each sample, productive Simpson clonality was calculated as the square root of Simpson's diversity index over productive rearrangements. As stored in TCRdb, this immuneACCESS dataset retains in-frame rearrangements with V and J assigned. A fraction of the clones does not appear; measured against another copy, unresolved V genes explain less than half of the discrepancy, and the remainder lacks a known reason. V, J and clone size are those of that table, while D and trimming were read from the DNA. The sample yields some 150,000 clones; roughly 80% were counted once. The leading ten clones occupy around 40% of the sample.

From the cysteine through the phenylalanine, the CDR3 covers 14 amino acids. Left in the record is the CDR3 DNA by itself, 42 bases read in frame from the first base. Reading the germline V gene gives CDR1 MDHEN and CDR2 SYDVKM. The germline ends are 10 bases apart after V is trimmed by 4 bases and J by 2 bases. This clonotype originated in a human donor in a cohort sampled during active COVID-19. The sequencing input was peripheral blood. The receptor chain draws on TRBV28 and TRBJ2-3; TRBD2 could be the D gene, as 5 bases match. The DNA sequence is given as TGTGCCAGCAGTTACAGCGGCCCCACAGATACGCAGTATTTT. It encodes CASSYSGPTDTQYF.